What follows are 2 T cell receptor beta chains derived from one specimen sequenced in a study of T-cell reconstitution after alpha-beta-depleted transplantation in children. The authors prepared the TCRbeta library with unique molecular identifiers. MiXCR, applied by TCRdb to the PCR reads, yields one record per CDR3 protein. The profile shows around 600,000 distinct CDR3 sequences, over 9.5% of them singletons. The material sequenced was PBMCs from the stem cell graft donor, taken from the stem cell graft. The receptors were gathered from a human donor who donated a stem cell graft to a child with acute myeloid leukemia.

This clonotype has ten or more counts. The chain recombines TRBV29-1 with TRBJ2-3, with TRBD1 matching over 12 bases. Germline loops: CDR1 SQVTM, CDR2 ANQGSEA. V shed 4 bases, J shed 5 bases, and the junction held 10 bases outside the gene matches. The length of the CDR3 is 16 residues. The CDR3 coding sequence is TGCAGCGTTGGTGGGGGACAGGGGGCCGGGAGAGATACGCAGTATTTT. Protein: CSVGGGQGAGRDTQYF.

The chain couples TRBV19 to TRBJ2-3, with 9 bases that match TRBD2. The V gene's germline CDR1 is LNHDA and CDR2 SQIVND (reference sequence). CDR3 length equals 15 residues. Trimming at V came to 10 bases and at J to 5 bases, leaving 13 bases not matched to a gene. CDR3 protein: CATREGGRAKDTQYF. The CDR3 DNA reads TGTGCCACCAGAGAGGGCGGGAGGGCCAAAGATACGCAGTATTTT.